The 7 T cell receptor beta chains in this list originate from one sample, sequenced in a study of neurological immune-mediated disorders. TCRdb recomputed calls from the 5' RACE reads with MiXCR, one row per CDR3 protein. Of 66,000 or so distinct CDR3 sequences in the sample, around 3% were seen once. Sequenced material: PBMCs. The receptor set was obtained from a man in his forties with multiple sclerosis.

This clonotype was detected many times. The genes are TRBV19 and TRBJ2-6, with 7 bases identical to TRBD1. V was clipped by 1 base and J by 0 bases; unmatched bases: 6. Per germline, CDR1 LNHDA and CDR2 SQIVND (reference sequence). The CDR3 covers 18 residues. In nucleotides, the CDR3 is TGTGCCAGTAGTATAGGGTACAGGGGTCGCTCTGGGGCCAACGTCCTGACTTTC. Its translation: CASSIGYRGRSGANVLTF.

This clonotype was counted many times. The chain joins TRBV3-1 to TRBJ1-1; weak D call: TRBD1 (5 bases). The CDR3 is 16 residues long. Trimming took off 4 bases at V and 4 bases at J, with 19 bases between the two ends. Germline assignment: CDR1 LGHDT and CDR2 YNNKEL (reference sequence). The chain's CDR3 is CASSPRSNGGVTEAFF. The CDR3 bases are TGTGCCAGCAGCCCAAGATCTAATGGGGGGGTCACTGAAGCTTTCTTT.

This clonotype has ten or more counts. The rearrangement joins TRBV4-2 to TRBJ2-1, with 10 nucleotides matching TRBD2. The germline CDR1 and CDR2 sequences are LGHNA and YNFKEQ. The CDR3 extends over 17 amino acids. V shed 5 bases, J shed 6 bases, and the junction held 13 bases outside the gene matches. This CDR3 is CASSAGQKRGGLNEQFF. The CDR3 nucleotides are TGTGCCAGCAGCGCAGGGCAGAAGCGGGGGGGCCTCAATGAGCAGTTCTTC.

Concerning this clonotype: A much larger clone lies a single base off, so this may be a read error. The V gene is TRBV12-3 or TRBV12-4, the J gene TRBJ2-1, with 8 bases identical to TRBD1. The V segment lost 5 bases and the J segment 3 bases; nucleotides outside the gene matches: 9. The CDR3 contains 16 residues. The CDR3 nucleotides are TGTGCCAGCAGTAGAGGACAGGGTATGTACTACAATGAGCAGTTCTTC. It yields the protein CASSRGQGMYYNEQFF.

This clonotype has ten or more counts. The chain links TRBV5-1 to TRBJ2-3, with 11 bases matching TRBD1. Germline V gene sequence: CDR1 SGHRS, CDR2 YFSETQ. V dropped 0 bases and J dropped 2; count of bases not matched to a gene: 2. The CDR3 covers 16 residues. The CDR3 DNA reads TGCGCCAGCAGCTTGGGGGACAGGGGGTTCACAGATACGCAGTATTTT. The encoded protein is CASSLGDRGFTDTQYF.

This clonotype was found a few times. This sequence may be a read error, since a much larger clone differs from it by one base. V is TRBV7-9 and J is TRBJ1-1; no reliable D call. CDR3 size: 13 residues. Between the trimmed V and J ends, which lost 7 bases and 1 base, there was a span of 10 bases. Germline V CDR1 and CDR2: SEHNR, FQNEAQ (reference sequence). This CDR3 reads CASMTWRNTEAFF. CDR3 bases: TGTGCCAGCATGACATGGAGGAACACTGAAGCTTTCTTT.

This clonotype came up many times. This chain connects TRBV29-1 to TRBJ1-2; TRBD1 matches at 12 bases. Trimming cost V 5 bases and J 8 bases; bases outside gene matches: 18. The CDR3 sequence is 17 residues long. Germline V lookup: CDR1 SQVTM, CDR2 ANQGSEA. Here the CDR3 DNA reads TGCAGCGTTTCTTCACCCGGGACAGGGGGCGCGTTAGGAGGCTACACCTTC. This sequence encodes CSVSSPGTGGALGGYTF.